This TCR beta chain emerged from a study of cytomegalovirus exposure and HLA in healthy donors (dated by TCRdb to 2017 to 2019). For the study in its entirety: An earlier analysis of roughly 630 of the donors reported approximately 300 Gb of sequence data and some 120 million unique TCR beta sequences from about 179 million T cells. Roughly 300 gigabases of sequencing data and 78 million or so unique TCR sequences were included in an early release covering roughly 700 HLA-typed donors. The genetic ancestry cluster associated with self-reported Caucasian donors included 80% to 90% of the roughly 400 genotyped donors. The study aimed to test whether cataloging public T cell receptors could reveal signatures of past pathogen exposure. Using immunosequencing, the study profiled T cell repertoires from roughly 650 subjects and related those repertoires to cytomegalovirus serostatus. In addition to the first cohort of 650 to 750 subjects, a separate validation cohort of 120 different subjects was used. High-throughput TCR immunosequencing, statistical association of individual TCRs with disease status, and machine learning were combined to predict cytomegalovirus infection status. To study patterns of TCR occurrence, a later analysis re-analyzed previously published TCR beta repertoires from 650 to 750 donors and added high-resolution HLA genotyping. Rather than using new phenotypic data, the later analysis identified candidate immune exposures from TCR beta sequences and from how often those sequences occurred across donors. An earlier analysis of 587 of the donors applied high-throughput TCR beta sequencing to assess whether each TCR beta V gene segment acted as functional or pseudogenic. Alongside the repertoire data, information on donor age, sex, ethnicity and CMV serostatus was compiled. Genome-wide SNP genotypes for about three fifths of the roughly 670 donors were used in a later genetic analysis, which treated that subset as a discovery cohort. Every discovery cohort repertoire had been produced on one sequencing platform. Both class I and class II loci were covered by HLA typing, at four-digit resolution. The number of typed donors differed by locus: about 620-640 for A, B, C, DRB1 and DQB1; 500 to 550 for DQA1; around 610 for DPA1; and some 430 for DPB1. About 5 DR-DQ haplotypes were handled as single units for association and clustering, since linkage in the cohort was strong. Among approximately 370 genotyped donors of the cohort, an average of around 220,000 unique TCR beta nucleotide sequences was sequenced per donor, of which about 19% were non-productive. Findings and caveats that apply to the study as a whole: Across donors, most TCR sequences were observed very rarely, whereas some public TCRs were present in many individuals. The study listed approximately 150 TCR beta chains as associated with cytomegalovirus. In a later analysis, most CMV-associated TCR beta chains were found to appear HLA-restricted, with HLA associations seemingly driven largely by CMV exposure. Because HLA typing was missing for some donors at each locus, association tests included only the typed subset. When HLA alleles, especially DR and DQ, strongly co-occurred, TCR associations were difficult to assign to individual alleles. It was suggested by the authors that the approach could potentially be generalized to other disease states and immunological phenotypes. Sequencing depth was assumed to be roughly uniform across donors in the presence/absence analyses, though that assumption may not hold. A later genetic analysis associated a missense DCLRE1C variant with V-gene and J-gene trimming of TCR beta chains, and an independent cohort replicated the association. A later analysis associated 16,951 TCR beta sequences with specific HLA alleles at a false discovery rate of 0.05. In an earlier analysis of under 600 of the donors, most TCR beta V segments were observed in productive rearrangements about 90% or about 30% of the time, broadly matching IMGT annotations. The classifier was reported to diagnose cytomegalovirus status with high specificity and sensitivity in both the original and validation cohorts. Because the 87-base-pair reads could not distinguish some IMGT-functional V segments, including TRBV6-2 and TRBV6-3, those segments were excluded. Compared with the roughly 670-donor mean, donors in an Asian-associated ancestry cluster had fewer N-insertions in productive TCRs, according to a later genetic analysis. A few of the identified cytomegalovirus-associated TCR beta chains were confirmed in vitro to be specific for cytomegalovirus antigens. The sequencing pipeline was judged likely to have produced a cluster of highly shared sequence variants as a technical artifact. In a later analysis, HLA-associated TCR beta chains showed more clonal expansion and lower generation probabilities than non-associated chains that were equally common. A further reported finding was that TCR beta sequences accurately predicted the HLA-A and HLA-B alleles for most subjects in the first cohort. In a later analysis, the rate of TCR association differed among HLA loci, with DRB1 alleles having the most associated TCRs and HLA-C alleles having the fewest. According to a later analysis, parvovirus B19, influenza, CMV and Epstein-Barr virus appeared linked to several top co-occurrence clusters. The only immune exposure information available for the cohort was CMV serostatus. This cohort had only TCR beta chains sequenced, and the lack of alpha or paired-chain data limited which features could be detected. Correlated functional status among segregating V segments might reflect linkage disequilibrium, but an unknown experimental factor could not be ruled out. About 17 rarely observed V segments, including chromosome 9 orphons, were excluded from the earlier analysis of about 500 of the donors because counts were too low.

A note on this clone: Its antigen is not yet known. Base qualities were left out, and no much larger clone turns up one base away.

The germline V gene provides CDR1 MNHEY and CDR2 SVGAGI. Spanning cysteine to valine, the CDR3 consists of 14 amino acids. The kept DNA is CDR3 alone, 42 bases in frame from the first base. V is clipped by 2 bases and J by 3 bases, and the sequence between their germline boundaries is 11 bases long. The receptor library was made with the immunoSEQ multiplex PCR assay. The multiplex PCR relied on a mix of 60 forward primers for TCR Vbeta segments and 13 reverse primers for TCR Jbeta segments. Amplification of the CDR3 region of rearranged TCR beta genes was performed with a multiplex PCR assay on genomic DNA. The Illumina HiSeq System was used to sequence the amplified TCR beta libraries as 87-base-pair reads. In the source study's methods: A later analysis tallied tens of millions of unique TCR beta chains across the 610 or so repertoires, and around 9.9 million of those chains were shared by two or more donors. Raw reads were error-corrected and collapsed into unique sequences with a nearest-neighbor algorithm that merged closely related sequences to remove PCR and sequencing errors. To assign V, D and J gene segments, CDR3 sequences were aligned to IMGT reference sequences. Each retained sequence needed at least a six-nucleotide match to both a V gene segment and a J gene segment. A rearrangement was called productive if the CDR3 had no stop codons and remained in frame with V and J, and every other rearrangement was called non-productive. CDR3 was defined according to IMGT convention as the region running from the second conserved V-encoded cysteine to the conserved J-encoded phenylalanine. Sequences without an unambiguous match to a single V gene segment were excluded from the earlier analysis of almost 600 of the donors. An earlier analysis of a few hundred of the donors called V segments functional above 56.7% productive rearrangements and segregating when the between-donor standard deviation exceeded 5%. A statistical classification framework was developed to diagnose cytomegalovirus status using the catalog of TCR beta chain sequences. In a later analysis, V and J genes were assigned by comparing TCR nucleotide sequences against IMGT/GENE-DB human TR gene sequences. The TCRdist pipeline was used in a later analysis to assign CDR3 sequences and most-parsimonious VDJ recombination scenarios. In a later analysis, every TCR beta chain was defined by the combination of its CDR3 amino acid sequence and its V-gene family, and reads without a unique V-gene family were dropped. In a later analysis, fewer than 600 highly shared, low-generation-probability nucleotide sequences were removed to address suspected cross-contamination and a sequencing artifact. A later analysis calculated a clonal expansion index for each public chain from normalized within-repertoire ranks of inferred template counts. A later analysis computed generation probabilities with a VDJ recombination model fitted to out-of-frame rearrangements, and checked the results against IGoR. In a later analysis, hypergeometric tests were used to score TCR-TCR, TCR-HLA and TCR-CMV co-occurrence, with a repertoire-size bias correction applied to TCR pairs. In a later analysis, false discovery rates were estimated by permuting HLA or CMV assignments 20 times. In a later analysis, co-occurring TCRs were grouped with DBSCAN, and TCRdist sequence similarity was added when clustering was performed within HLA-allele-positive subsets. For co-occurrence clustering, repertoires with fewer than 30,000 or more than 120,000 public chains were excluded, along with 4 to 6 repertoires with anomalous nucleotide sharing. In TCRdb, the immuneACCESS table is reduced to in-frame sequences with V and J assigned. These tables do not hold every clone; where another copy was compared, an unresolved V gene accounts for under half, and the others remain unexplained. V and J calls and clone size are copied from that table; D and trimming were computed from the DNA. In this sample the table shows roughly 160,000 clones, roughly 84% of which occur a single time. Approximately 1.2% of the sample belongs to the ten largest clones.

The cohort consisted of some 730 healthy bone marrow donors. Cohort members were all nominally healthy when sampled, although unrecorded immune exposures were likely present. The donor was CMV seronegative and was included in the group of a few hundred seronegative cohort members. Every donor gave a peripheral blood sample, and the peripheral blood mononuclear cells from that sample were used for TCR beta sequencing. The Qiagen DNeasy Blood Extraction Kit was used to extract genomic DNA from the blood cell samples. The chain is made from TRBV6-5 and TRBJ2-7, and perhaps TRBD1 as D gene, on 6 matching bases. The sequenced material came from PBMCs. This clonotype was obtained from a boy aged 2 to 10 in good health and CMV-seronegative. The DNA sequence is TGTGCCAGCAGTTACAGGGGGTCCTACTACGAGCAGTACGTC. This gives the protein CASSYRGSYYEQYV.